This T cell receptor (beta chain) was recovered during a study of blood T cells in healthy people across ages. General study points: Estimates of diversity drawn from one million T cells were considered underestimates.

Isolating PBMCs gave at least 6.5 million of these cells per sample. With a J-beta primer mix and a sample-barcoded 5' primer, a second PCR ran 7 to 11 cycles. With 12 random nucleotides, a template-switch adaptor tagged each individual cDNA molecule. Each sample yielded at least 2.5 million CDR3-containing paired-end reads. TCRdb ran MiXCR on the 5' RACE reads and lists one entry per CDR3 protein. The repertoire holds under 800,000 distinct CDR3 sequences, with around 46% as singletons. The length of the CDR3 is 15 residues. V was shortened by 0 bases and J by 7 bases, with 13 bases between the two germline ends. Per germline, CDR1 SGHTA and CDR2 FQGNSA. With regard to this clonotype: Its specificity is unknown.

The chain has TRBV7-2 and TRBJ2-4, with D perhaps being TRBD1 or TRBD2 (6 bases each). The sample comprised blood. The sequence was obtained from an older woman in good health. Written as DNA, the CDR3 is TGTGCCAGCAGCTTAGCGGGGGGCGAGTACAACATTCAGTACTTC. Translation gives CASSLAGGEYNIQYF.